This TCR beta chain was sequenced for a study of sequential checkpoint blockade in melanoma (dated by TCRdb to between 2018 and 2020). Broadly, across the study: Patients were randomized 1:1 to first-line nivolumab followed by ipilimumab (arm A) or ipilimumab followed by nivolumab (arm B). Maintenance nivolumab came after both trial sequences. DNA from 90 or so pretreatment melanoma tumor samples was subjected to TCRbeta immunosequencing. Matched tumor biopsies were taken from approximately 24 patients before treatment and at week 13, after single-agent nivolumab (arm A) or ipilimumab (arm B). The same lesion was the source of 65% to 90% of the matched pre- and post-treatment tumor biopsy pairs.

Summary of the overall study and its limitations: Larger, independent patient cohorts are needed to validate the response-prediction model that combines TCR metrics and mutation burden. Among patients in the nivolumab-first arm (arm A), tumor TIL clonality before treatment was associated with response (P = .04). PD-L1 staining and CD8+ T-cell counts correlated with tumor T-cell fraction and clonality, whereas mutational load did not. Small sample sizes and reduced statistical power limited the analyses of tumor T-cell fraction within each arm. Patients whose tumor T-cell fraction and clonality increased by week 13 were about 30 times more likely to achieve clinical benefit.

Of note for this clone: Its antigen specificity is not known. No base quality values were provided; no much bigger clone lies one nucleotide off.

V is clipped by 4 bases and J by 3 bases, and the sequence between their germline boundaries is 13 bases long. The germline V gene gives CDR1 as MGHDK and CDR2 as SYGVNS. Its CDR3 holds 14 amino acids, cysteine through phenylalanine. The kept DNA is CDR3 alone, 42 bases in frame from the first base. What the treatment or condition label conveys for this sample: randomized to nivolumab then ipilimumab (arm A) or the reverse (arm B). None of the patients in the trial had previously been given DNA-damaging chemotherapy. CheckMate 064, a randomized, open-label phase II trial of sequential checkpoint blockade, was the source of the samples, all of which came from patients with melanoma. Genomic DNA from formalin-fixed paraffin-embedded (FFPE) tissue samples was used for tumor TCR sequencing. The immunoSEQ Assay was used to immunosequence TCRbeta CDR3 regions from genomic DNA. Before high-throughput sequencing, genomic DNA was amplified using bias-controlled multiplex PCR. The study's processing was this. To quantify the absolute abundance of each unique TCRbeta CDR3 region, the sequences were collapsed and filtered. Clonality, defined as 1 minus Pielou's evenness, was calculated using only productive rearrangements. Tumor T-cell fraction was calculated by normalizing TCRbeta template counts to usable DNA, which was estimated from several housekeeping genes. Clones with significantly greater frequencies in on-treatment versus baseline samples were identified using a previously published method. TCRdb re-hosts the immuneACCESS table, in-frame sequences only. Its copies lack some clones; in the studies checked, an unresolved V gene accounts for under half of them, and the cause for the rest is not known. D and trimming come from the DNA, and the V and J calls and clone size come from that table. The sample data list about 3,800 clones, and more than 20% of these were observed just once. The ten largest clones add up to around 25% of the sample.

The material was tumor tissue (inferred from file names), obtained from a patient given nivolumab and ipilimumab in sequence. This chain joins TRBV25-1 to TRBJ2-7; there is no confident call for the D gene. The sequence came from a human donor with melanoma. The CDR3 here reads CASSGALTGYEQYF. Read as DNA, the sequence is TGTGCCAGCAGTGGAGCCTTGACTGGCTACGAGCAGTACTTC.